These 5 T cell receptor beta chains originate from one sample sequenced in a study of vaccination effects on CD4 cells after COVID-19. After expansion with viral peptide pools in the ViraFEST assay, antigen-specific CD4+ T cells were sequenced. Researchers isolated CD4+ T cells once approximately ten days of culture had elapsed. All participants had two doses of either the BNT162b2 or mRNA-1273 vaccine. The repertoire was sequenced with immunoSEQ multiplex PCR; TCRdb's copy has only in-frame clones and lacks some. This table holds tens of thousands of clones, about three quarters found once. For these TCRs, the target antigens are not known. The material sequenced was CD4+ T cells from PBMCs cultured with HCoV-229E spike peptides, taken after COVID-19 vaccination. These receptors were collected from a human donor who received a COVID-19 vaccine.

The chain has TRBV2 and TRBJ2-3; the match to TRBD1 covers 8 bases. The CDR3 loop spans 12 amino acids. Germline V CDR1 and CDR2: SNHLY, FYNNEI. V trimming: 6 bases; J trimming: 6 bases; junction bases outside the gene matches: 2. The CDR3 sequence: CASRDRGDTQYF. In DNA form, the CDR3 reads TGTGCCAGCAGAGACAGGGGTGATACGCAGTATTTT.

This clone was counted a few times. The chain recombines TRBV9 with TRBJ1-1; D is uncertain. CDR1 SGDLS and CDR2 YYNGEE come from the germline V gene. The CDR3 extends over 14 amino acids. V was trimmed by 4 bases and J by 0 bases, leaving 10 bases between them. Here the CDR3 reads CASSPRLLNTEAFF. CDR3 nucleotide sequence: TGTGCCAGCAGCCCCCGCCTTCTGAACACTGAAGCTTTCTTT.

J is TRBJ1-5 and V is TRBV5-1, with D hard to call. The V and J ends lost 0 bases and 4 bases respectively, with 11 bases between them. CDR1 and CDR2 (germline): SGHRS, YFSETQ. The CDR3 covers 15 residues. The CDR3 DNA reads TGCGCCAGCAGCTTGGCCGAAGGGTCAAATCAGCCCCAGCATTTT. This sequence encodes CASSLAEGSNQPQHF.

The chain uses TRBV6-2 or TRBV6-3 and TRBJ2-4; no reliable D call. Germline CDR1 is MNHEY and CDR2 is SVGEGT. V was cut by 2 bases and J by 7 bases, with 3 bases left in between. This CDR3 spans 11 amino acids. This chain's CDR3 is CASSYLNIQYF. The CDR3 region has the DNA TGTGCCAGCAGTTACCTGAACATTCAGTACTTC.

The chain joins TRBV4-1 to TRBJ1-1, with D perhaps TRBD1 (5 bases). The CDR3 length is 15 residues. The ends were cut back, 1 base at V and 2 bases at J, with 11 bases in the middle. Germline CDR1 reads MGHRA; CDR2 reads YSYEKL. CDR3 region: CASSQGIDRNTEAFF. CDR3 sequence (DNA): TGCGCCAGCAGCCAAGGAATTGACAGAAACACTGAAGCTTTCTTT.